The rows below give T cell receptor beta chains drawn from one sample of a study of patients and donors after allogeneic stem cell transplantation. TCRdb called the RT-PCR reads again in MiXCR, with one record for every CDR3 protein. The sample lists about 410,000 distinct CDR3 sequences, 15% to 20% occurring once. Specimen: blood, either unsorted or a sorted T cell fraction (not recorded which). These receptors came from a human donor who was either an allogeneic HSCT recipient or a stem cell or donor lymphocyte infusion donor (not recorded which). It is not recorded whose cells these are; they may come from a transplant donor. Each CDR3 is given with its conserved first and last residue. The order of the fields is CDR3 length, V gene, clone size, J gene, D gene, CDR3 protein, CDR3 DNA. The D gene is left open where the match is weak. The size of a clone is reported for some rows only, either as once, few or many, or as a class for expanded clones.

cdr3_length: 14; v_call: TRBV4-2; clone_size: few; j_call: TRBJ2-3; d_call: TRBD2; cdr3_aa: CASNPGGGLYTQYF; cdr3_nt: TGTGCCAGCAACCCGGGCGGGGGATTATATACGCAGTATTTT
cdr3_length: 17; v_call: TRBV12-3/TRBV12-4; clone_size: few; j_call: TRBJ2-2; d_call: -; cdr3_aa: CASSLAGVRGDTGELFF; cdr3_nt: TGTGCCAGCAGTTTAGCCGGAGTCAGGGGGGACACCGGGGAGCTGTTTTTT
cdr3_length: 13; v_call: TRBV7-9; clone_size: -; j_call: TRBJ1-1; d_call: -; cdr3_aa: CASSSHGTYEAFF; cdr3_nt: TGTGCCAGCAGCTCTCATGGGACCTATGAAGCTTTCTTT
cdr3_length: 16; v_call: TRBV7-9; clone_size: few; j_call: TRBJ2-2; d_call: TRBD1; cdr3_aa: CASRSIRTGDTGELFF; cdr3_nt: TGTGCCAGCAGATCAATCAGGACAGGGGACACCGGGGAGCTGTTTTTT
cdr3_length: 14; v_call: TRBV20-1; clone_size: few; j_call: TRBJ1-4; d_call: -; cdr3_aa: CSARAAGVNEKLFF; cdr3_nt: TGCAGTGCTAGAGCTGCAGGAGTGAATGAAAAACTGTTTTTT
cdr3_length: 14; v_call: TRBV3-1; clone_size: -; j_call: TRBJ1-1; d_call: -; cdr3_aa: CASSQGRGSTEAFF; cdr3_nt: TGTGCCAGCAGCCAAGGTAGAGGTAGCACTGAAGCTTTCTTT
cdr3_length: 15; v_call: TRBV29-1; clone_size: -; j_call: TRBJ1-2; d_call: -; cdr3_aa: CSVEGSRGTNYGYTF; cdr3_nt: TGCAGCGTTGAAGGCAGCCGAGGTACTAACTATGGCTACACCTTC
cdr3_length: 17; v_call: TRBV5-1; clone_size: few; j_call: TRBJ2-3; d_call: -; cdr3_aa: CASSLASYGMGTDTQYF; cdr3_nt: TGCGCCAGCAGCTTGGCCTCATACGGAATGGGGACAGATACGCAGTATTTT
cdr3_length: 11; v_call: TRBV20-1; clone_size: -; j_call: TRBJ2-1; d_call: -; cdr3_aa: CSAREFNEQFF; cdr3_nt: TGCAGTGCTAGGGAGTTCAATGAGCAGTTCTTC
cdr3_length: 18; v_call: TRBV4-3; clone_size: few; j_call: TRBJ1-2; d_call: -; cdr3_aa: CASSQDPGALLTNYGYTF; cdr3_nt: TGCGCCAGCAGCCAAGATCCAGGGGCCCTCTTAACTAACTATGGCTACACCTTC
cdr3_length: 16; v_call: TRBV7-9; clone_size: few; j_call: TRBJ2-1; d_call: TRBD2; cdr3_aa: CASSLEGTSNYNEQFF; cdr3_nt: TGTGCCAGCAGCTTAGAGGGGACTAGCAACTACAATGAGCAGTTCTTC
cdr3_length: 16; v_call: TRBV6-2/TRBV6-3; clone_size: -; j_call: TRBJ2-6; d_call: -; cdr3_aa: CASSYSYPSGANVLTF; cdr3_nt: TGTGCCAGCAGTTACTCGTATCCCTCTGGGGCCAACGTCCTGACTTTC
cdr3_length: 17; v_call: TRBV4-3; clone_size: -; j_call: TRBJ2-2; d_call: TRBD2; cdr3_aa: CASSHSSGGTNTGELFF; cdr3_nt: TGCGCCAGCAGCCATTCTAGCGGGGGGACGAACACCGGGGAGCTGTTTTTT
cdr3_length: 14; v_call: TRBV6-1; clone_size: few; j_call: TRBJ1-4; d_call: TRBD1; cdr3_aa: CASTTRDRNEKLFF; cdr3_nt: TGTGCCAGCACTACCCGGGACAGAAATGAAAAACTGTTTTTT
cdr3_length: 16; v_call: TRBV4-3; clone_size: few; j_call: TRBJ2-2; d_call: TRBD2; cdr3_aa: CASSRYAGGGAGELFF; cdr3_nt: TGCGCCAGCAGCCGATACGCCGGGGGGGGCGCCGGGGAGCTGTTTTTT
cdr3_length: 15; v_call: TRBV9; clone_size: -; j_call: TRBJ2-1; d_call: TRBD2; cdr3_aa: CASSEGLAYYNEQFF; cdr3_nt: TGTGCCAGCAGCGAGGGACTAGCGTACTACAATGAGCAGTTCTTC
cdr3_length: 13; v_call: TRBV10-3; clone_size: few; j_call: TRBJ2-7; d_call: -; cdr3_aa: CAISGPLAYEQYF; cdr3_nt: TGTGCCATCAGCGGGCCCCTGGCCTACGAGCAGTACTTC
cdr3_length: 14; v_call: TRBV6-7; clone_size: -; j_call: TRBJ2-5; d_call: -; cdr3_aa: CASRGAGQQETQYF; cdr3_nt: TGTGCCAGCCGAGGAGCGGGACAGCAAGAGACCCAGTACTTC
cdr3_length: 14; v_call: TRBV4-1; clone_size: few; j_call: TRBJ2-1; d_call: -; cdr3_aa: CASSQEIAYNEQFF; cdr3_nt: TGCGCCAGCAGCCAAGAGATAGCGTACAATGAGCAGTTCTTC
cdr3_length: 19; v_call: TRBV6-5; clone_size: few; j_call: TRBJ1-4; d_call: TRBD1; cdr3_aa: CASSYSSGQGARTNEKLFF; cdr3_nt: TGTGCCAGCAGTTACTCGTCAGGACAGGGGGCGCGCACTAATGAAAAACTGTTTTTT
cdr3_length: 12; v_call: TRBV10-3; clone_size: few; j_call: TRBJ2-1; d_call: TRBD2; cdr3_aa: CAITSGSNEQFF; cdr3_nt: TGTGCCATCACTAGCGGGAGCAATGAGCAGTTCTTC
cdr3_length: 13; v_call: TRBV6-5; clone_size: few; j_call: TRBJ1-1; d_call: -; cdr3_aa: CASSYGRGTEAFF; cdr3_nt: TGTGCCAGCAGTTACGGGCGGGGTACTGAAGCTTTCTTT
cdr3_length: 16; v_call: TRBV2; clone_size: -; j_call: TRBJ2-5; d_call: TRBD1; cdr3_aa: CASSVYRDRWGETQYF; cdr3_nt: TGTGCCAGCAGCGTCTACCGGGACAGGTGGGGAGAGACCCAGTACTTC
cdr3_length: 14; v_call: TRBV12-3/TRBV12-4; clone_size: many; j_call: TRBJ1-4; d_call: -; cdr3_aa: CASARTATNEKLFF; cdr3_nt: TGTGCCAGCGCTCGGACAGCAACTAATGAAAAACTGTTTTTT
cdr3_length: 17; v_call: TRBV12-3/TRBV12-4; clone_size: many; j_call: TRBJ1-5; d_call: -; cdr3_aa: CASSFSGSRQGTEPQHF; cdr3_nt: TGTGCCAGCAGTTTCAGCGGTAGTCGGCAGGGGACGGAGCCCCAGCATTTT
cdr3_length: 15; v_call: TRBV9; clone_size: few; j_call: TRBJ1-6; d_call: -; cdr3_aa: CASSVGTGWNSPLHF; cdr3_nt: TGTGCCAGCAGCGTAGGAACAGGGTGGAATTCACCCCTCCACTTT
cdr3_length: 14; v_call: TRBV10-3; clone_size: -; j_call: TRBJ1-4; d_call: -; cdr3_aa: CAISDRRTDEKLFF; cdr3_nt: TGTGCCATCAGTGATCGGAGAACGGATGAAAAACTGTTTTTT
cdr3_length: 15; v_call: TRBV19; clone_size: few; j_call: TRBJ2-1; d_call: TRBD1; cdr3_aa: CASKPGTGDPNEQFF; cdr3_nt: TGTGCCAGTAAGCCCGGGACAGGGGATCCCAATGAGCAGTTCTTC
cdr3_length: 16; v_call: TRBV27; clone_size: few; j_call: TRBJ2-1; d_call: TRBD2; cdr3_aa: CASSLKRGSSYNEQFF; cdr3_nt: TGTGCCAGCAGTTTAAAGCGGGGCTCCTCCTACAATGAGCAGTTCTTC
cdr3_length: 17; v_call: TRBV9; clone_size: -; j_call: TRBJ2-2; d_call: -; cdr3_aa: CASSVEWGRTKGGELFF; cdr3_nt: TGTGCCAGCAGCGTAGAATGGGGGCGAACCAAGGGCGGGGAGCTGTTTTTT
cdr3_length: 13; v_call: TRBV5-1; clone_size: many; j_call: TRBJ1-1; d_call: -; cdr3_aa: CASSRDKTNEAFF; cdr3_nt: TGCGCCAGCAGTCGCGACAAAACCAATGAAGCTTTCTTT
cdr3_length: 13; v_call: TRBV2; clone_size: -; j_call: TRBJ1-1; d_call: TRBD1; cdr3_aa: CATRGQGTTEAFF; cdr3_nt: TGTGCCACCAGGGGACAGGGGACCACTGAAGCTTTCTTT
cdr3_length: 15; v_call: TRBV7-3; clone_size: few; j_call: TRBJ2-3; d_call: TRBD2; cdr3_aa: CASSLGREGTDTQYF; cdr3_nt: TGTGCCAGCAGCTTAGGGCGGGAGGGCACAGATACGCAGTATTTT
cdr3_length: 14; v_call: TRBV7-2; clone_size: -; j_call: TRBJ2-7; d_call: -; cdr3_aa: CASSPVTSAYEQYF; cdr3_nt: TGTGCCAGCAGCCCTGTGACTTCTGCCTACGAGCAGTACTTC
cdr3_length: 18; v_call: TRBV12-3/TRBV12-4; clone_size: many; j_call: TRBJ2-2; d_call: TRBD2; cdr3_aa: CASSPPGTSGRGAGELFF; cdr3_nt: TGTGCCAGCAGCCCACCCGGGACTAGCGGGAGGGGAGCCGGGGAGCTGTTTTTT
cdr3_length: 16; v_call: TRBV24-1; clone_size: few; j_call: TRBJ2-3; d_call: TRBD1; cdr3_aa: CATSIGQGRITDTQYF; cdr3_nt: TGTGCCACCAGTATAGGACAGGGAAGGATCACAGATACGCAGTATTTT
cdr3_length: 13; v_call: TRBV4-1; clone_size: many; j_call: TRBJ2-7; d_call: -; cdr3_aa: CASSRPGVYEQYF; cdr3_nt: TGCGCCAGCAGCCGTCCAGGGGTATACGAGCAGTACTTC
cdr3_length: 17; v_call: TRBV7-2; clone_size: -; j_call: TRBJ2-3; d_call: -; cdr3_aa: CASSLALGGPSGDTQYF; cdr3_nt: TGTGCCAGCAGCTTAGCGTTGGGCGGCCCCTCGGGGGATACGCAGTATTTT
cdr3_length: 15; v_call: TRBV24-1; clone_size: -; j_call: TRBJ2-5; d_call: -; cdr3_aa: CATSDLKGYQETQYF; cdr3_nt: TGTGCCACCAGTGATTTAAAGGGGTACCAAGAGACCCAGTACTTC
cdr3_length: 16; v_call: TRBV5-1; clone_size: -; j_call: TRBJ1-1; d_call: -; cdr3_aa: CASSLEHRKVNTEAFF; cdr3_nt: TGCGCCAGCAGCTTGGAACACAGGAAAGTTAACACTGAAGCTTTCTTT
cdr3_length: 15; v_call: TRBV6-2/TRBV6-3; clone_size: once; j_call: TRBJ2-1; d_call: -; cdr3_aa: CASRNPTDLAHEQFF; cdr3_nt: TGTGCCAGCAGGAACCCGACAGACCTAGCGCATGAGCAGTTCTTC
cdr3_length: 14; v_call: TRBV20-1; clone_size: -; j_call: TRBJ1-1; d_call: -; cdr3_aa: CSATKAPPDTEAFF; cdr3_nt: TGCAGTGCTACCAAGGCCCCCCCGGACACTGAAGCTTTCTTT
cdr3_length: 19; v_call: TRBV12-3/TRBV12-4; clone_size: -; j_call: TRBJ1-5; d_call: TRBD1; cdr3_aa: CASSQQIGTGDPLEKPQHF; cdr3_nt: TGTGCCAGCAGCCAGCAAATCGGGACAGGGGACCCCTTAGAGAAGCCCCAGCATTTT
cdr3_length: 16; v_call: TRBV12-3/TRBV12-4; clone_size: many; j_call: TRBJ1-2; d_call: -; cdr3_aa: CASSSPPTTADYGYTF; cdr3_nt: TGTGCCAGCAGTTCCCCACCTACTACCGCGGACTATGGCTACACCTTC
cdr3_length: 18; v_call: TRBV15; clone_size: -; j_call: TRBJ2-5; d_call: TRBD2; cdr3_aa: CATSRGWRGGTGEETQYF; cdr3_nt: TGTGCCACCAGCAGAGGCTGGCGGGGGGGAACCGGGGAAGAGACCCAGTACTTC